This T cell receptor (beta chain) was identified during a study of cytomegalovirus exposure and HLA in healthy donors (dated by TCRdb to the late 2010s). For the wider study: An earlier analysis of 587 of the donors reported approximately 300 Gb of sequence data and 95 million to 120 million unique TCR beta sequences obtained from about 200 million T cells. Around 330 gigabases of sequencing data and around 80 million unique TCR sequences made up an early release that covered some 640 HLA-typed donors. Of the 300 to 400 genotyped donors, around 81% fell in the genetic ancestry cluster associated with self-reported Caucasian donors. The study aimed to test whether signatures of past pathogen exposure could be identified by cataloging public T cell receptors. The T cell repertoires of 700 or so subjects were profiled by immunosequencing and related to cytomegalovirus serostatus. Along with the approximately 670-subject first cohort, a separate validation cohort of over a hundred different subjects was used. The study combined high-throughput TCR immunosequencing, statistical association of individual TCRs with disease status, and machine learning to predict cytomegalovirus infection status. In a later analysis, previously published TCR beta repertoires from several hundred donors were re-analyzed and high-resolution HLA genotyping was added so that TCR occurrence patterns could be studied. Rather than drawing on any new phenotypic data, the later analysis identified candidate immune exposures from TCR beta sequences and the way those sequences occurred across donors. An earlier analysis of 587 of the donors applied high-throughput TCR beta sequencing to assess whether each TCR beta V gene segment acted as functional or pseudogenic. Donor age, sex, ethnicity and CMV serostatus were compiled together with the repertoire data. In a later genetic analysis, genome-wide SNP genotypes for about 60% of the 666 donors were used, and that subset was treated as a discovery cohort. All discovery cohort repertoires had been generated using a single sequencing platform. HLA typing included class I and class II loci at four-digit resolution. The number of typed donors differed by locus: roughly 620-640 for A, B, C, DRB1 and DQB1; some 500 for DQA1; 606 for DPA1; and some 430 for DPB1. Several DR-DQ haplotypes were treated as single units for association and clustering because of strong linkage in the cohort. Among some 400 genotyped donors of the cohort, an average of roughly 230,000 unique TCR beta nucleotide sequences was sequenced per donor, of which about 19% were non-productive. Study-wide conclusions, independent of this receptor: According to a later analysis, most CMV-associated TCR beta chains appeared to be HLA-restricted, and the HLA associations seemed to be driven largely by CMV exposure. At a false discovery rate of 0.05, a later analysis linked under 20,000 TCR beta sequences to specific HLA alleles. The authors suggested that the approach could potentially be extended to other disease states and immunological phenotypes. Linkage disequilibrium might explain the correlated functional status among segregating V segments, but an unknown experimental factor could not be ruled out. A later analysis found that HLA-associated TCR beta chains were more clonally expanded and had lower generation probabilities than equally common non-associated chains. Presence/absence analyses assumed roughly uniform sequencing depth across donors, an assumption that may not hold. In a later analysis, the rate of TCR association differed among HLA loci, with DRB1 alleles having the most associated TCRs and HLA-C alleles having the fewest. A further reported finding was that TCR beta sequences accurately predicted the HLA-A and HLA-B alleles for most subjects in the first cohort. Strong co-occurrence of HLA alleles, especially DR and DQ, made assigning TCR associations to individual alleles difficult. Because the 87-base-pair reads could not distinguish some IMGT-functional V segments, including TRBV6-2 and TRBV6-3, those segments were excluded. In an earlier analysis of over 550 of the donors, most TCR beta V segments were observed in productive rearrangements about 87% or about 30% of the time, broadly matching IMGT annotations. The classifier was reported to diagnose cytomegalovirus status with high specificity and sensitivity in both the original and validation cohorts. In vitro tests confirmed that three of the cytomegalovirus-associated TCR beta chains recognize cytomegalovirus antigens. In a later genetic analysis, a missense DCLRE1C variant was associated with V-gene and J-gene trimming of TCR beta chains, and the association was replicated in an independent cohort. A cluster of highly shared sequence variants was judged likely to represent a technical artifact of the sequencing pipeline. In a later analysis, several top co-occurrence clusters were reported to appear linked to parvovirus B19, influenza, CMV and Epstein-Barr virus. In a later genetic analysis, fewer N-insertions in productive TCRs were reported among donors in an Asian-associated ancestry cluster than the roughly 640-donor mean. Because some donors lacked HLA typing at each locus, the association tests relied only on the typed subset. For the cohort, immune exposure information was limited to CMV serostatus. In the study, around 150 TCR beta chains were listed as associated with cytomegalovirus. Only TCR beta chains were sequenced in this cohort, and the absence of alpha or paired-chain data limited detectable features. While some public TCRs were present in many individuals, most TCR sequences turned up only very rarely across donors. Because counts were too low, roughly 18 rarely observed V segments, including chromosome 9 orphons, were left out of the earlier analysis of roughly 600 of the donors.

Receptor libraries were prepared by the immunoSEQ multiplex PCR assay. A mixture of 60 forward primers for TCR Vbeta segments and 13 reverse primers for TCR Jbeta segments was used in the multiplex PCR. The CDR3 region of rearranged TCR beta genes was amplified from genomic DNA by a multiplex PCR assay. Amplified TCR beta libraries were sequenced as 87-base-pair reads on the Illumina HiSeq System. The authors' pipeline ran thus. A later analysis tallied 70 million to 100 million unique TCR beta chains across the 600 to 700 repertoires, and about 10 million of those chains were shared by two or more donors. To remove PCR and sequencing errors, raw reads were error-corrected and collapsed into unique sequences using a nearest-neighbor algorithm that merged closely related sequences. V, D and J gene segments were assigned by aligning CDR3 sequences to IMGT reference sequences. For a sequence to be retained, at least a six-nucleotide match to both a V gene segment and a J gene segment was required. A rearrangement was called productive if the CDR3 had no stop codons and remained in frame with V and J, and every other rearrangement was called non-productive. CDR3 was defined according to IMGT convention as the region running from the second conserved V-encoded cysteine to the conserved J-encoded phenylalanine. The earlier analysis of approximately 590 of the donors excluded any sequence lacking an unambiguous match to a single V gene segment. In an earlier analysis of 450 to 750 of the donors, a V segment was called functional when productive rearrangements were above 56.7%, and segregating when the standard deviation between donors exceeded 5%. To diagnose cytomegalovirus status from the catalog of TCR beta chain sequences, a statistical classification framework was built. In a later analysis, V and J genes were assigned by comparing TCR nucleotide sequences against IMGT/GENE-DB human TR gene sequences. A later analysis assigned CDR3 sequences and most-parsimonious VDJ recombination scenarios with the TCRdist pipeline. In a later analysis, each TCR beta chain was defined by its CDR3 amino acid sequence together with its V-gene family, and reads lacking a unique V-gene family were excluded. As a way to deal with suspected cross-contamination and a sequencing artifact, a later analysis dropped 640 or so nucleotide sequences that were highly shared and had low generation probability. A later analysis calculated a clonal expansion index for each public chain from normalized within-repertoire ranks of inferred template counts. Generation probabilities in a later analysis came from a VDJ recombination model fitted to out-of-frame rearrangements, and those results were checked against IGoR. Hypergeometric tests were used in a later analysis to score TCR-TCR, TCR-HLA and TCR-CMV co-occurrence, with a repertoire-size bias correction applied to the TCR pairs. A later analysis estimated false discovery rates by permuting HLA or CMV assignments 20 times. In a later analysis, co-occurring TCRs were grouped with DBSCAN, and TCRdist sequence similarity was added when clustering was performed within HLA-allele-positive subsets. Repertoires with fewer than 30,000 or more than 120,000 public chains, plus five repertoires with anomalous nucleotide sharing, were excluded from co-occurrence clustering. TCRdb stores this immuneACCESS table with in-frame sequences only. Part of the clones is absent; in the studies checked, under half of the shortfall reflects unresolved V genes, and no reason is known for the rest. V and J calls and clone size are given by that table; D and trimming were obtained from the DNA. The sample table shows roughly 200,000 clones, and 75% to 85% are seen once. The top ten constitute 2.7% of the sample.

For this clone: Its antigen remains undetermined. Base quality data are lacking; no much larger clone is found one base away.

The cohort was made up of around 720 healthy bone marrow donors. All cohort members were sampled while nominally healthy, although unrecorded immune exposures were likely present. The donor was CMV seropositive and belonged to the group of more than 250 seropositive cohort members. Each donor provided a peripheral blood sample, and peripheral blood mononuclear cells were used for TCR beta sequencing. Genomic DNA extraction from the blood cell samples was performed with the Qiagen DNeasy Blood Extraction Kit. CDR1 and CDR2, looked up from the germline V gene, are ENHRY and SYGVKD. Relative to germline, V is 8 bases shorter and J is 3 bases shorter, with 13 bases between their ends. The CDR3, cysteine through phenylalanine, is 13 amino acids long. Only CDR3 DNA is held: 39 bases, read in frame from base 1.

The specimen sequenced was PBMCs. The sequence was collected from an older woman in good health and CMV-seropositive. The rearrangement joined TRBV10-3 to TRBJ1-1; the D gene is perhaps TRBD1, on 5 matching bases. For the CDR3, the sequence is CAIGVDKHTEAFF. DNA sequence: TGTGCCATCGGAGTGGACAAACACACTGAAGCTTTCTTT.